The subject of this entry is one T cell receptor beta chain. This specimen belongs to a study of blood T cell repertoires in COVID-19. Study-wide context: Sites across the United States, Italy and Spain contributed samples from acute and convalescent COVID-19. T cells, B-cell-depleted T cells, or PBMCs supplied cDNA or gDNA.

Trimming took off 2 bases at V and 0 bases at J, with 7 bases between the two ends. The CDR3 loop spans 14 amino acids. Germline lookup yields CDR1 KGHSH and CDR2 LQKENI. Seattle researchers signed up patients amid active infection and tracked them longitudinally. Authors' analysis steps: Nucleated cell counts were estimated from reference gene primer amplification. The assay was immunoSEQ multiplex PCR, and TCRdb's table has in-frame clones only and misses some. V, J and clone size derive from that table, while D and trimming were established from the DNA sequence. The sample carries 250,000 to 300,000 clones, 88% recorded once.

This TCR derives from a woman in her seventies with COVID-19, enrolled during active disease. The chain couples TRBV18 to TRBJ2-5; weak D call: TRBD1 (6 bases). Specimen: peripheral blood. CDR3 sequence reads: CASSPGTNQETQYF. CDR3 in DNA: TGTGCCAGCTCACCAGGGACAAACCAAGAGACCCAGTACTTC.